Each of the 20 T cell receptor beta chains below was sequenced from the same sample in a study of siplizumab effects on memory and regulatory T cells. The antigens these receptors bind are not known. Kept together in coculture, the mixed lymphocyte reaction cells spent less than 7 days at 37°C. The assay was immunoSEQ multiplex PCR, and TCRdb's table has in-frame clones only and misses some. The profile shows around 9,500 clones, more than 35% of them singletons. Sequencing was carried out using CFSE-low (dividing) CD4+ T cells sorted from an allogeneic mixed lymphocyte reaction. The receptors originated from a human donor in good health; the cells came from an allogeneic mixed lymphocyte reaction.

The chain is built from TRBV7-2 and TRBJ2-2; a weak D match, TRBD2 (5 bases). V was shortened by 5 bases and J by 4 bases, with 20 bases between the two germline ends. CDR3 size: 17 residues. The germline V gene has CDR1 SGHTA and CDR2 FQGNSA. CDR3 protein: CASSRRPQAASTGELFF. The CDR3 bases are TGTGCCAGCAGCCGAAGGCCCCAAGCGGCGAGCACCGGGGAGCTGTTTTTT.

The V and J genes are TRBV2 and TRBJ1-5, with D hard to call. V lost 4 bases and J 10 bases, leaving 17 bases between the germline ends. The germline V gene has CDR1 SNHLY and CDR2 FYNNEI. The CDR3 has 14 amino acids. CDR3 protein: CASSGLFGSGPQHF. The CDR3 DNA sequence: TGTGCCAGCAGTGGCCTGTTTGGCTCGGGACCCCAGCATTTT.

The gene calls are TRBV6-4 and TRBJ2-1, with 12 bases aligning to TRBD2. The V gene end was trimmed by 7 bases and the J gene end by 6 bases; junction bases not matched to a gene: 4. The CDR3 is 14 residues long. CDR1 is MRHNA, CDR2 SNTAGT, per germline. The CDR3, as DNA: TGTGCCAGCAAAAGACTAGCGGGAGTCAATGAGCAGTTCTTC. Translating gives CASKRLAGVNEQFF.

This clone came up a few times. J is TRBJ2-1 and V is TRBV25-1; D not resolved. Germline CDR1 reads MGHDK; CDR2 reads SYGVNS. The V and J ends lost 5 bases and 3 bases respectively, with 2 bases between them. This CDR3 has 11 amino acids. CDR3 sequence reads: CASSLYNEQFF. The CDR3, as DNA: TGTGCCAGCAGTCTCTACAATGAGCAGTTCTTC. The variable domain in full, with the rest retrieved from reference TRBV25-1 and TRBJ2-1, is EADIYQTPRYLVIGTGKKITLECSQTMGHDKMYWYQQDPGMELHLIHYSYGVNSTEKGDLSSESTVSRIRTEHFPLTLESARPSHTSQYLCASSLYNEQFFGPGTRLTVL.

The rearrangement uses TRBV6-1 and TRBJ2-7; D gene ambiguous. CDR1 is MNHNS and CDR2 is SASEGT in the germline V gene. The CDR3 is made up of 12 amino acids. V was shortened by 5 bases and J by 3 bases, with 8 bases between the two germline ends. The DNA of the CDR3 is TGTGCCAGCAGTCGGCCAATCTACGAGCAGTACTTC. As protein: CASSRPIYEQYF.

By sample fraction, this clone is medium-sized. The V and J genes are TRBV29-1 and TRBJ2-7, with D possibly matching TRBD2 (5 bases). CDR1 SQVTM and CDR2 ANQGSEA come from the germline V gene. V shed 4 bases and J shed 3 bases, with 16 bases lying between them. The CDR3 runs 14 residues. DNA for the CDR3: TGCAGCGTTGCTCTAGCTGAAAGACTCTACGAGCAGTACTTC. It encodes CSVALAERLYEQYF.

In its sample, this clone ranks as medium-sized. CDR3 bases: TGTGCCAGCAGCCCCAACAGGGCGCAACCTAGCACAGATACGCAGTATTTT. It encodes CASSPNRAQPSTDTQYF. The rearrangement links TRBV14 to TRBJ2-3, with D possibly being TRBD1 (6 bases). Trimming stripped 4 bases from V and 0 bases from J, with 17 bases between. Germline V CDR1 and CDR2: SGHDN, FVKESK. This CDR3 has 17 residues. Based on the CDR3 plus reference TRBV14 and TRBJ2-3, the full variable domain is EAGVTQFPSHSVIEKGQTVTLRCDPISGHDNLYWYRRVMGKEIKFLLHFVKESKQDESGMPNNRFLAERTGGTYSTLKVQPAELEDSGVYFCASSPNRAQPSTDTQYFGPGTRLTVL.

The V call is TRBV7-2, the J call TRBJ1-2; D is unclear. Germline-derived CDR1 and CDR2 are SGHTA and FQGNSA. V shed 5 bases and J shed 2 bases, with 9 bases lying between them. CDR3 length: 13 residues. The DNA of the CDR3 is TGTGCCAGCAGCCCCGACCTAAACTATGGCTACACCTTC. This gives the protein CASSPDLNYGYTF. Looking up the rest from reference TRBV7-2 and TRBJ1-2 gives the full variable domain: GAGVSQSPSNKVTEKGKDVELRCDPISGHTALYWYRQSLGQGLEFLIYFQGNSAPDKSGLPSDRFSAERTGGSVSTLTIQRTQQEDSAVYLCASSPDLNYGYTFGSGTRLTVV.

V is TRBV7-9 and J is TRBJ1-4, with a tentative D call TRBD1 (5 bases). Germline CDR1 reads SEHNR; CDR2 reads FQNEAQ (reference sequence). Trimming cost V 5 bases and J 0 bases, with 10 bases left between them. The CDR3 sequence is 15 residues long. CDR3 nucleotide sequence: TGTGCCAGCAGCCTTGGGACGGCAACTAATGAAAAACTGTTTTTT. Its protein product is CASSLGTATNEKLFF.

J is TRBJ2-6 and V is TRBV5-1; weak D call: TRBD2 (6 bases). The CDR3 length is 15 residues. Trimming removed 4 bases at V and 2 bases at J, with 10 bases between. Germline CDR1 reads SGHRS; CDR2 reads YFSETQ. The CDR3 DNA reads as TGCGCCAGCAGCCTAGGAGGGGCTGGGGCCAACGTCCTGACTTTC. The encoded protein is CASSLGGAGANVLTF.

The gene calls are TRBV23-1 and TRBJ2-5; D is possibly TRBD1 or TRBD2 (6 bases each). TRBV23-1 counts as an open reading frame of uncertain function. Trimming stripped 6 bases from V and 5 bases from J, with 25 bases between. The CDR3 runs to 17 residues. CDR3 region: CASSQVGRGLEFETQYF. The CDR3 DNA reads as TGCGCCAGCAGCCAAGTGGGCCGGGGGCTCGAGTTCGAGACCCAGTACTTC.

The chain has TRBV10-2 and TRBJ1-5; 7 nucleotides line up with TRBD1. The CDR3 totals 15 residues. The germline gives CDR1 WSHSY, CDR2 SAAADI. V was clipped by 1 base and J by 6 bases; unmatched bases: 6. CDR3 amino acids: CASSEYRGPGQPQHF. Here the CDR3 DNA reads TGCGCCAGCAGTGAGTACAGGGGACCGGGTCAGCCCCAGCATTTT.

This clone was detected a few times. The chain has TRBV7-9 and TRBJ2-3; no firm D call. V lost 3 bases, J lost 0 bases, and 13 bases lay in between. The germline gives CDR1 SEHNR, CDR2 FQNEAQ (reference sequence). This CDR3 contains 16 residues. The CDR3 sequence: CASSFWSSISTDTQYF. In nucleotides, the CDR3 is TGTGCCAGCAGCTTTTGGAGTTCGATTAGCACAGATACGCAGTATTTT.

This clone was observed a handful of times. J is TRBJ2-3 and V is TRBV7-2; no clear D. Deletions cut 3 bases from V and 6 bases from J, with 10 bases between. This CDR3 region has 13 residues. The germline CDR1 and CDR2 sequences are SGHTA and FQGNSA. The CDR3 loop reads CASSFQVSDTQYF. In DNA, the CDR3 is TGTGCCAGCAGCTTTCAGGTCTCCGATACGCAGTATTTT.

By sample fraction, this clone is medium-sized. The chain has TRBV5-1 and TRBJ2-3; D call uncertain. This CDR3 spans 14 amino acids. Germline V gene sequence: CDR1 SGHRS, CDR2 YFSETQ. V was shortened by 0 bases and J by 6 bases, with 11 bases between the two germline ends. The CDR3 is CASSLVALRDTQYF. The CDR3 DNA reads as TGCGCCAGCAGCTTGGTGGCCCTTAGGGATACGCAGTATTTT.

This clone was observed a handful of times. The CDR3 coding sequence is TGTGCCAGCAGTTTAAGGCCAGGCCCTCTGTTTTTT. Protein: CASSLRPGPLFF. This chain joins TRBV28 and TRBJ1-4; D is uncertain. CDR1 is MDHEN, CDR2 SYDVKM, per germline. V was clipped by 2 bases and J by 14 bases, with 12 bases between them. CDR3 size: 12 residues.

CDR3 protein: CASSLAGLGVNTEAFF. The CDR3 coding sequence is TGTGCCAGCAGCTTGGCAGGGCTGGGCGTGAACACTGAAGCTTTCTTT. The chain combines TRBV4-2 with TRBJ1-1, with D perhaps TRBD1 (5 bases). Germline loops: CDR1 LGHNA, CDR2 YNFKEQ. The CDR3 covers 16 residues. Trimming shortened V by 5 bases and J by 0 bases, and 16 bases separated the two germline ends.

The chain employs TRBV14 and TRBJ1-4, with D uncertain. The CDR3 totals 11 residues. The germline CDR1 and CDR2 sequences are SGHDN and FVKESK. Trimming shortened V by 5 bases and J by 8 bases, and 6 bases separated the two germline ends. CDR3 amino acids: CASSSREKLFF. For the CDR3, the DNA is TGTGCCAGCAGCTCAAGGGAAAAACTGTTTTTT.

Sample share makes this clone medium-sized (0.01 to 0.1%). The rearrangement links TRBV2 to TRBJ1-2, with D possibly matching TRBD1 (5 bases). Trimming took 6 bases from V and 4 from J, leaving 9 bases between them. CDR3 size: 12 residues. From germline, CDR1 is SNHLY and CDR2 FYNNEI. CDR3 residues: CASRQVSYGYTF. CDR3 in DNA: TGTGCCAGCAGACAGGTTTCCTATGGCTACACCTTC. Full variable domain (rest looked up from reference TRBV2 and TRBJ1-2): EPEVTQTPSHQVTQMGQEVILRCVPISNHLYFYWYRQILGQKVEFLVSFYNNEISEKSEIFDDQFSVERPDGSNFTLKIRSTKLEDSAMYFCASRQVSYGYTFGSGTRLTVV.

This clone has only a few counts. The DNA for the CDR3 is TGTGCCAGCAGCCGAGCGGCGGACTCCTACAATGAGCAGTTCTTC. As protein: CASSRAADSYNEQFF. The chain carries TRBV14 and TRBJ2-1; D possibly corresponds to TRBD2 (5 bases). CDR3 length: 15 amino acids. The germline V gene has CDR1 SGHDN and CDR2 FVKESK. V dropped 4 bases and J dropped 0 bases, with 10 bases sitting between them.